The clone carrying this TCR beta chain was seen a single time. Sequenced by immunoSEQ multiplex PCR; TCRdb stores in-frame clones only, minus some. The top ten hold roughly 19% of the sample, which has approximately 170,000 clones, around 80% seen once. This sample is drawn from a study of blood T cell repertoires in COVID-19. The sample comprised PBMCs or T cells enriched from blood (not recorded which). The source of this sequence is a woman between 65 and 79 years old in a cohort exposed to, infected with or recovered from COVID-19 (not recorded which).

The CDR3 reads CASSLYGGNTEAFF. CDR3 nucleotide sequence: TGTGCCAGCAGCTTGTATGGGGGCAACACTGAAGCTTTCTTT. The V call is TRBV5-5, the J call TRBJ1-1; weak D call: TRBD1 (6 bases). This CDR3 is built from 14 residues. CDR1 SGHKS and CDR2 YYEKEE come from the germline V gene (reference sequence). V lost 1 base, J lost 2 bases, and 9 bases lay in between.